The 18 T cell receptor beta chains reported below all come from one sample, sequenced in a study of cytomegalovirus exposure and HLA in healthy donors. PCR was performed using 60 Vbeta and 13 Jbeta primers. The data were produced by immunoSEQ multiplex PCR, yet TCRdb's version contains in-frame clones alone and is incomplete. This listing includes 95,000 to 150,000 clones. Sequencing was carried out using PBMCs. Receptors originate from a young man in good health and CMV-seronegative.

V and J are TRBV5-1 and TRBJ2-1, with 8 nucleotides matching TRBD1. V lost 4 bases, J lost 0 bases, and 6 bases stayed unmatched. Germline lookup yields CDR1 SGHRS and CDR2 YFSETQ. This CDR3 spans 16 amino acids. The CDR3 is CASSDYRGVSYNEQFF. The DNA for the CDR3 is TGCGCCAGCAGCGATTACAGGGGGGTCTCCTACAATGAGCAGTTCTTC. Full variable domain (rest looked up from reference TRBV5-1 and TRBJ2-1): KAGVTQTPRYLIKTRGQQVTLSCSPISGHRSVSWYQQTPGQGLQFLFEYFSETQRNKGNFPGRFSGRQFSNSRSEMNVSTLELGDSALYLCASSDYRGVSYNEQFFGPGTRLTVL.

The chain couples TRBV6-6 to TRBJ1-2; D possibly corresponds to TRBD1 (5 bases). Trimming took off 6 bases at V and 7 bases at J, with 18 bases between the two ends. The CDR3 is made up of 14 amino acids. The germline V gene encodes CDR1 MNHNY and CDR2 SVGAGI (reference sequence). CDR3 DNA sequence: TGTGCCAGCAGCCCGAGCGGGGGATTAGGTGGCTACACCTTC. Translating it yields CASSPSGGLGGYTF.

The chain joins TRBV4-1 to TRBJ1-1, with TRBD1 matching over 8 bases. Germline V gives CDR1 MGHRA, CDR2 YSYEKL. V gave up 4 bases and J gave up 3 bases; unmatched junction bases: 16. This CDR3 is 18 amino acids long. The CDR3 nucleotides read TGCGCCAGCAGCCCTCTGGGGGCTGGGGACAGGAGGTACACTGAAGCTTTCTTT. Its protein product is CASSPLGAGDRRYTEAFF.

This sequence joins TRBV5-1 and TRBJ2-7, with 11 bases that match TRBD2. Germline CDR1 SGHRS, CDR2 YFSETQ. Trimming at V came to 4 bases and at J to 1 base, leaving 4 bases not matched to a gene. CDR3 size: 15 residues. CDR3 loop: CASSTLAGGSYEQYF. The CDR3 DNA sequence: TGCGCCAGCAGCACGCTAGCGGGAGGTTCCTACGAGCAGTACTTC.

DNA for the CDR3: TGTGCCTGGAGCGCAGGACAGTCCTATGGCTACACCTTC. Its translation: CAWSAGQSYGYTF. The V and J genes are TRBV30 and TRBJ1-2, with D possibly TRBD1 on 6 matching bases. Trimming removed 3 bases at V and 4 bases at J, with 12 bases between. Looked up from germline, CDR1 is GTSNPN and CDR2 is SVGIG (reference sequence). There are 13 residues in the CDR3.

The CDR3 loop is CASSLVGQGADTQYF. The DNA of the CDR3 is TGCGCCAGCAGCTTGGTAGGACAGGGGGCCGATACGCAGTATTTT. The rearrangement links TRBV5-1 to TRBJ2-3, with TRBD1 matching over 11 bases. Trimming at V came to 0 bases and at J to 6 bases, leaving 3 bases not matched to a gene. CDR3 size: 15 residues. From germline, CDR1 is SGHRS and CDR2 YFSETQ.

The chain carries TRBV6-6 and TRBJ1-2, with D perhaps matching TRBD1 (6 bases). The CDR3 contains 14 residues. The germline V gene encodes CDR1 MNHNY and CDR2 SVGAGI (reference sequence). V was cut by 7 bases and J by 5 bases, with 17 bases left in between. The CDR3 is CASIARGAGYGYTF. DNA for the CDR3: TGTGCCAGCATCGCCCGGGGGGCTGGTTATGGCTACACCTTC.

The V gene is TRBV6-6, the J gene TRBJ2-3; weak D call: TRBD1 (6 bases). The CDR3 runs 13 residues. Germline-derived CDR1 and CDR2 are MNHNY and SVGAGI (reference sequence). Trimming left V 6 bases short and J 6 bases short, with 13 bases between. The CDR3 DNA sequence: TGTGCCAGCAGATCTACAGGGATTGATACGCAGTATTTT. Protein product: CASRSTGIDTQYF.

CDR3 residues: CASSPGQGVIPEAFF. DNA of the CDR3: TGTGCCAGCAGTCCGGGACAGGGGGTAATCCCTGAAGCTTTCTTT. The rearrangement links TRBV6-5 to TRBJ1-1; 11 bases are a match to TRBD1. The length of the CDR3 is 15 residues. Losses at the gene ends were 5 bases for V and 6 bases for J; bases not matched to a gene: 8. Per the germline V gene, CDR1 is MNHEY and CDR2 is SVGAGI.

The chain links TRBV7-9 to TRBJ1-3, with D possibly being TRBD1 (5 bases). V gave up 6 bases and J gave up 3 bases, with 9 bases separating them. Germline V gene lookup returns CDR1 SEHNR and CDR2 FQNEAQ (reference sequence). The length of the CDR3 is 13 residues. The CDR3 DNA sequence: TGTGCCAGCAGGGGGACTTTTGGAAACACCATATATTTT. The encoded protein is CASRGTFGNTIYF.

V gene TRBV5-1 combines with J gene TRBJ2-1; 10 bases match TRBD2. The CDR3 covers 15 residues. V was pared by 0 bases and J by 4 bases, with 1 base of the junction left unmatched. The germline V gene has CDR1 SGHRS and CDR2 YFSETQ. The CDR3 bases are TGCGCCAGCAGCTTGGGTAGCGGGGGGTACAATGAGCAGTTCTTC. This encodes CASSLGSGGYNEQFF.

This chain uses TRBV30 with TRBJ1-1; TRBD1 agrees at 7 bases. CDR1 and CDR2 (germline): GTSNPN, SVGIG (reference sequence). This CDR3 contains 14 residues. V lost 1 base to trimming and J lost 3 bases; unmatched junction nucleotides: 5. The CDR3 DNA follows: TGTGCCTGGAGTGAAGGACAGGCGTACACTGAAGCTTTCTTT. Its translation is CAWSEGQAYTEAFF.

For this clone: Other DNA sequences in the same sample also yield this CDR3. The chain is built from TRBV13 and TRBJ2-7; 10 bases are a match to TRBD1. V lost 0 bases, J lost 6 bases, and 2 bases stayed unmatched. The CDR3 runs to 14 residues. Germline CDR1 is PRHDT and CDR2 is FYEKMQ (reference sequence). CDR3 bases: TGTGCCAGCAGCTTAGGGACAGGGGGCAGCGAGCAGTACTTC. Translation gives CASSLGTGGSEQYF.

This rearrangement joins TRBV11-2 to TRBJ2-7; 8 nucleotides align to TRBD1. The CDR3 is 15 amino acids. Germline V lookup: CDR1 SGHAT, CDR2 FQNNGV. The trim removed 7 bases at V and 7 bases at J, leaving 15 bases unmatched. DNA for the CDR3: TGTGCCAGCACAGCTTTCGGACAGGGTTCAAAAGAGCAGTACTTC. Its protein product is CASTAFGQGSKEQYF.

The chain employs TRBV10-3 and TRBJ2-7; the match to TRBD1 covers 11 bases. Germline V gives CDR1 ENHRY, CDR2 SYGVKD. V lost 4 bases and J lost 7; bases outside the gene matches: 9. The CDR3 sequence is 15 residues long. The CDR3 is CAISGSDRGRWEQYF. The CDR3 DNA follows: TGTGCCATCAGTGGGTCGGACAGGGGGCGGTGGGAGCAGTACTTC.

The gene calls are TRBV10-2 and TRBJ2-6, with D uncertain. Germline V gene lookup returns CDR1 WSHSY and CDR2 SAAADI. This CDR3 contains 14 residues. V was clipped by 3 bases and J by 0 bases, with 3 bases between them. The CDR3, as DNA: TGCGCCAGCAGTGACTCCTCTGGGGCCAACGTCCTGACTTTC. The encoded protein is CASSDSSGANVLTF.

The chain uses TRBV5-6 and TRBJ2-2, with D perhaps matching TRBD1 (6 bases). The V gene's germline CDR1 is SGHDT and CDR2 YYEEEE. The CDR3 sequence is 17 residues long. Trimming removed 4 bases from V and 5 bases from J, with 21 bases in between. The CDR3 is CASSASPRGRGTGELFF. The CDR3 region has the DNA TGTGCCAGCAGCGCCAGCCCACGTGGCAGGGGTACCGGGGAGCTGTTTTTT. Full variable domain (outside the CDR3, taken from reference TRBV5-6 and TRBJ2-2): DAGVTQSPTHLIKTRGQQVTLRCSPKSGHDTVSWYQQALGQGPQFIFQYYEEEERQRGNFPDRFSGHQFPNYSSELNVNALLLGDSALYLCASSASPRGRGTGELFFGEGSRLTVL.

The J gene is TRBJ2-5, the V gene TRBV7-2; a possible D gene is TRBD1 (8 bases). The V end was cut by 5 bases, the J end by 5 bases, with 18 bases between. Germline-derived CDR1 and CDR2 are SGHTA and FQGNSA. This CDR3 has 15 residues. The CDR3 DNA is TGTGCCAGCAGCCTACTCGGACAGGGAGGGGAGACCCAGTACTTC. This sequence encodes CASSLLGQGGETQYF.